These T cell receptor beta chains were read from a single sample in a study of PD-1 blockade in classical Hodgkin lymphoma. Sequencing used immunoSEQ multiplex PCR; TCRdb keeps in-frame clones, though not all of them. In the table there are roughly 77,000 clones, roughly 93% of which are singletons. Sequencing was done on a sample of peripheral blood mononuclear cells (PBMCs). These receptors all stem from a human donor with classical Hodgkin lymphoma. Each CDR3 is given with its conserved first and last residue. A D gene is named only where the DNA matches it firmly. Only part of the rows carry a size: once, few, many, or a class if the clone is expanded.

cdr3_aa: CASSDSGSQETQYF
cdr3_nt: TGTGCCAGCAGTGACTCGGGGTCCCAAGAGACCCAGTACTTC
d_call: .
j_call: TRBJ2-5
clone_size: .
v_call: TRBV2

cdr3_aa: CASSDPRGSGSEQYF
cdr3_nt: TGTGCCAGCAGTGATCCCCGGGGTTCGGGGTCCGAGCAGTACTTC
d_call: .
j_call: TRBJ2-7
clone_size: .
v_call: TRBV6-1

cdr3_aa: CASSLSATGGNEQFF
cdr3_nt: TGTGCCAGCAGCTTATCTGCGACAGGGGGTAATGAGCAGTTCTTC
d_call: TRBD1
j_call: TRBJ2-1
clone_size: .
v_call: TRBV7-2

cdr3_aa: CASSLGGAFTEAFF
cdr3_nt: TGTGCCAGCAGCTTAGGGGGGGCTTTCACTGAAGCTTTCTTT
d_call: .
j_call: TRBJ1-1
clone_size: .
v_call: TRBV11-2

cdr3_aa: CASSPQRATTEAFF
cdr3_nt: TGTGCCAGCAGCCCCCAGAGGGCGACCACTGAAGCTTTCTTT
d_call: .
j_call: TRBJ1-1
clone_size: .
v_call: TRBV11-2

cdr3_aa: CASSQTQQGARAEAFF
cdr3_nt: TGCGCCAGCAGCCAAACCCAACAGGGGGCTAGGGCTGAAGCTTTCTTT
d_call: TRBD1
j_call: TRBJ1-1
clone_size: .
v_call: TRBV4-1

cdr3_aa: CASSRDRGNTGELFF
cdr3_nt: TGTGCCAGTAGTAGGGACAGGGGGAACACCGGGGAGCTGTTTTTT
d_call: TRBD1
j_call: TRBJ2-2
clone_size: .
v_call: TRBV19

cdr3_aa: CSVSTRGGLGYTF
cdr3_nt: TGCAGCGTTTCTACTCGGGGCGGACTGGGCTACACCTTC
d_call: .
j_call: TRBJ1-2
clone_size: .
v_call: TRBV29-1

cdr3_aa: CSASGSNEQFF
cdr3_nt: TGCAGTGCTAGCGGCTCGAATGAGCAGTTCTTC
d_call: .
j_call: TRBJ2-1
clone_size: .
v_call: TRBV20-1

cdr3_aa: CATSRTPGQGYNEQFF
cdr3_nt: TGTGCCACCAGCAGAACCCCGGGACAGGGCTACAATGAGCAGTTCTTC
d_call: TRBD1
j_call: TRBJ2-1
clone_size: .
v_call: TRBV15

cdr3_aa: CASSRRGQGLNSNQPQHF
cdr3_nt: TGTGCCAGCAGCCGACGGGGACAGGGCCTCAATAGCAATCAGCCCCAGCATTTT
d_call: TRBD1
j_call: TRBJ1-5
clone_size: .
v_call: TRBV5-6

cdr3_aa: CASSLSTGQGKHTQYF
cdr3_nt: TGTGCCAGCAGCTTATCCACGGGACAGGGGAAACATACGCAGTATTTT
d_call: TRBD1
j_call: TRBJ2-3
clone_size: .
v_call: TRBV7-8

cdr3_aa: CASSPTRGANTGELFF
cdr3_nt: TGTGCCAGCAGCCCCACCAGGGGAGCAAACACCGGGGAGCTGTTTTTT
d_call: .
j_call: TRBJ2-2
clone_size: few
v_call: TRBV11-3

cdr3_aa: CASSQTGYGYTF
cdr3_nt: TGTGCCAGCAGTCAGACAGGATATGGCTACACCTTC
d_call: .
j_call: TRBJ1-2
clone_size: once
v_call: TRBV7-3

cdr3_aa: CASSLLGLAAFYEQYF
cdr3_nt: TGTGCCAGCAGCTTATTAGGACTAGCGGCCTTCTACGAGCAGTACTTC
d_call: TRBD2
j_call: TRBJ2-7
clone_size: .
v_call: TRBV7-2

cdr3_aa: CASSQDRGPASGNTIYF
cdr3_nt: TGCGCCAGCAGCCAAGATCGTGGACCGGCCTCTGGAAACACCATATATTTT
d_call: .
j_call: TRBJ1-3
clone_size: .
v_call: TRBV4-3

cdr3_aa: CASSTRNYEQYF
cdr3_nt: TGTGCCAGCAGCACGAGGAATTACGAGCAGTACTTC
d_call: .
j_call: TRBJ2-7
clone_size: .
v_call: TRBV7-6

cdr3_aa: CASSIQGTETQYF
cdr3_nt: TGTGCCAGTAGTATTCAGGGGACGGAGACCCAGTACTTC
d_call: .
j_call: TRBJ2-5
clone_size: .
v_call: TRBV19

cdr3_aa: CAWSVLREPGEFF
cdr3_nt: TGTGCCTGGAGTGTATTGCGGGAGCCTGGGGAGTTCTTC
d_call: TRBD2
j_call: TRBJ2-1
clone_size: .
v_call: TRBV30

cdr3_aa: CASTRTSTGELFF
cdr3_nt: TGTGCCAGCACCAGGACATCTACCGGGGAGCTGTTTTTT
d_call: .
j_call: TRBJ2-2
clone_size: .
v_call: TRBV7-2

cdr3_aa: CASSSDRTRGLFF
cdr3_nt: TGTGCCAGCAGCTCAGACCGGACACGGGGGCTGTTTTTT
d_call: .
j_call: TRBJ2-2
clone_size: .
v_call: TRBV11-3

cdr3_aa: CASSYGGRGGETQYF
cdr3_nt: TGTGCCAGCAGTTACGGAGGAAGGGGTGGAGAGACCCAGTACTTC
d_call: .
j_call: TRBJ2-5
clone_size: .
v_call: TRBV6-6

cdr3_aa: CASSDPTGGGNQPQHF
cdr3_nt: TGTGCCAGCAGTGACCCGACAGGGGGCGGCAATCAGCCCCAGCATTTT
d_call: TRBD1
j_call: TRBJ1-5
clone_size: .
v_call: TRBV2

cdr3_aa: CASSRGQPNTEAFF
cdr3_nt: TGTGCCAGCAGCAGGGGACAGCCCAACACTGAAGCTTTCTTT
d_call: TRBD1
j_call: TRBJ1-1
clone_size: .
v_call: TRBV5-6

cdr3_aa: CASSLPRQITDTQYF
cdr3_nt: TGTGCCAGCAGTCTACCCCGACAAATCACAGATACGCAGTATTTT
d_call: .
j_call: TRBJ2-3
clone_size: .
v_call: TRBV28

cdr3_aa: CASIYGATNTEAFF
cdr3_nt: TGTGCCAGTATCTATGGGGCGACGAACACTGAAGCTTTCTTT
d_call: .
j_call: TRBJ1-1
clone_size: .
v_call: TRBV19

cdr3_aa: CASSLGTSGSGETQYF
cdr3_nt: TGTGCCAGCAGCTTAGGAACTAGCGGGAGTGGAGAGACCCAGTACTTC
d_call: TRBD2
j_call: TRBJ2-5
clone_size: .
v_call: TRBV7-6

cdr3_aa: CAWAYGAGYEQYF
cdr3_nt: TGTGCCTGGGCGTACGGTGCTGGCTACGAGCAGTACTTC
d_call: .
j_call: TRBJ2-7
clone_size: .
v_call: TRBV30

cdr3_aa: CAWSSMTGNQPQHF
cdr3_nt: TGTGCCTGGAGTTCAATGACAGGCAATCAGCCCCAGCATTTT
d_call: .
j_call: TRBJ1-5
clone_size: .
v_call: TRBV30

cdr3_aa: CASSGMTAPSGNTIYF
cdr3_nt: TGTGCCAGCAGTGGAATGACGGCTCCCTCTGGAAACACCATATATTTT
d_call: .
j_call: TRBJ1-3
clone_size: .
v_call: TRBV28

cdr3_aa: CASSLETGALYGYTF
cdr3_nt: TGTGCCAGCAGCTTGGAGACAGGGGCACTCTATGGCTACACCTTC
d_call: TRBD1
j_call: TRBJ1-2
clone_size: .
v_call: TRBV5-6

cdr3_aa: CASSERGDTGELFF
cdr3_nt: TGCGCCAGCAGCGAAAGGGGGGACACCGGGGAGCTGTTTTTT
d_call: .
j_call: TRBJ2-2
clone_size: .
v_call: TRBV4-1

cdr3_aa: CAWSVDNEQFF
cdr3_nt: TGTGCCTGGAGTGTCGACAATGAGCAGTTCTTC
d_call: .
j_call: TRBJ2-1
clone_size: once
v_call: TRBV30

cdr3_aa: CASRPRGTGELFF
cdr3_nt: TGTGCCAGCAGGCCCCGGGGGACCGGGGAGCTGTTTTTT
d_call: .
j_call: TRBJ2-2
clone_size: once
v_call: TRBV27

cdr3_aa: CASSLRFRLAGSLGTQYF
cdr3_nt: TGTGCCAGCAGCTTGAGGTTCCGACTAGCGGGGAGTCTAGGTACGCAGTATTTT
d_call: TRBD2
j_call: TRBJ2-3
clone_size: .
v_call: TRBV5-4

cdr3_aa: CATSPREGIRTEAFF
cdr3_nt: TGTGCCACCAGCCCGCGAGAGGGGATCCGTACTGAAGCTTTCTTT
d_call: .
j_call: TRBJ1-1
clone_size: .
v_call: TRBV15

cdr3_aa: CASSLVPPDRSGNTIYF
cdr3_nt: TGCGCCAGCAGCCTAGTCCCCCCAGACAGATCTGGAAACACCATATATTTT
d_call: .
j_call: TRBJ1-3
clone_size: .
v_call: TRBV5-1

cdr3_aa: CASSLQGGNEKLFF
cdr3_nt: TGTGCCAGCAGTTTACAGGGGGGAAATGAAAAACTGTTTTTT
d_call: TRBD1
j_call: TRBJ1-4
clone_size: .
v_call: TRBV5-6

cdr3_aa: CASSRQRGGAEEQFF
cdr3_nt: TGCGCCAGCAGCAGGCAGCGCGGGGGGGCGGAGGAGCAGTTCTTC
d_call: TRBD2
j_call: TRBJ2-1
clone_size: .
v_call: TRBV5-1

cdr3_aa: CASSLDRGWDTQYF
cdr3_nt: TGTGCCAGCAGTTTGGACAGGGGTTGGGATACGCAGTATTTT
d_call: TRBD1
j_call: TRBJ2-3
clone_size: once
v_call: TRBV27

cdr3_aa: CASSLAWETQYF
cdr3_nt: TGTGCCAGCAGCTTAGCTTGGGAGACCCAGTACTTC
d_call: .
j_call: TRBJ2-5
clone_size: .
v_call: TRBV11-2

cdr3_aa: CASSTREETQYF
cdr3_nt: TGTGCCAGCAGCACCCGCGAAGAGACCCAGTACTTC
d_call: .
j_call: TRBJ2-5
clone_size: .
v_call: TRBV11-2

cdr3_aa: CASSLGQGFHGYTF
cdr3_nt: TGTGCCAGCAGCTTAGGACAGGGGTTCCATGGCTACACCTTC
d_call: TRBD1
j_call: TRBJ1-2
clone_size: .
v_call: TRBV7-8

cdr3_aa: CASSLEGGSTEAFF
cdr3_nt: TGCGCCAGCAGCTTGGAAGGGGGGAGCACTGAAGCTTTCTTT
d_call: .
j_call: TRBJ1-1
clone_size: once
v_call: TRBV5-1

cdr3_aa: CASSPRDIGHEQYF
cdr3_nt: TGTGCCAGCAGCCCCCGGGACATTGGACACGAGCAGTACTTC
d_call: .
j_call: TRBJ2-7
clone_size: .
v_call: TRBV9

cdr3_aa: CASSFGTDTQYF
cdr3_nt: TGTGCCAGCAGCTTCGGGACAGATACGCAGTATTTT
d_call: .
j_call: TRBJ2-3
clone_size: .
v_call: TRBV11-3

cdr3_aa: CASSIGLQGTATQETQYF
cdr3_nt: TGTGCCAGCAGCATAGGGCTACAAGGCACCGCGACACAAGAGACCCAGTACTTC
d_call: .
j_call: TRBJ2-5
clone_size: once
v_call: TRBV7-2

cdr3_aa: CAGRVGTGELFF
cdr3_nt: TGTGCGGGCAGGGTGGGAACCGGGGAGCTGTTTTTT
d_call: .
j_call: TRBJ2-2
clone_size: .
v_call: TRBV7-6

cdr3_aa: CASSLFRSGANVLTF
cdr3_nt: TGTGCCAGCAGCTTATTTCGCTCTGGGGCCAACGTCCTGACTTTC
d_call: .
j_call: TRBJ2-6
clone_size: .
v_call: TRBV11-2

cdr3_aa: CSVSAQGVGELFF
cdr3_nt: TGCAGCGTTAGCGCACAGGGAGTGGGGGAGCTGTTTTTT
d_call: .
j_call: TRBJ2-2
clone_size: .
v_call: TRBV29-1

cdr3_aa: CASSLGQARAEAFF
cdr3_nt: TGTGCCAGCAGCCTGGGACAGGCTCGCGCTGAAGCTTTCTTT
d_call: TRBD1
j_call: TRBJ1-1
clone_size: .
v_call: TRBV13

cdr3_aa: CASSLNQETQYF
cdr3_nt: TGTGCCAGCAGCTTAAATCAAGAGACCCAGTACTTC
d_call: .
j_call: TRBJ2-5
clone_size: once
v_call: TRBV7-2

cdr3_aa: CASSMTLADGTDTQYF
cdr3_nt: TGTGCCAGCAGCATGACCCTAGCGGACGGCACAGATACGCAGTATTTT
d_call: TRBD2
j_call: TRBJ2-3
clone_size: once
v_call: TRBV7-2

cdr3_aa: CASSFSGRSRPNEKLFF
cdr3_nt: TGTGCCAGCAGTTTTAGTGGCAGGTCGAGGCCTAATGAAAAACTGTTTTTT
d_call: .
j_call: TRBJ1-4
clone_size: .
v_call: TRBV28

cdr3_aa: CASRGWGNEQFF
cdr3_nt: TGTGCCAGCAGGGGGTGGGGCAATGAGCAGTTCTTC
d_call: .
j_call: TRBJ2-1
clone_size: .
v_call: TRBV28

cdr3_aa: CASSIFGNEQFF
cdr3_nt: TGTGCCAGTAGTATATTCGGCAATGAGCAGTTCTTC
d_call: .
j_call: TRBJ2-1
clone_size: once
v_call: TRBV19

cdr3_aa: CASSVLAGAYNEQFF
cdr3_nt: TGTGCCAGCAGCGTACTAGCGGGAGCTTACAATGAGCAGTTCTTC
d_call: TRBD2
j_call: TRBJ2-1
clone_size: .
v_call: TRBV9

cdr3_aa: CASSGGAYETQYF
cdr3_nt: TGTGCCAGTAGCGGGGGGGCCTATGAGACCCAGTACTTC
d_call: TRBD2
j_call: TRBJ2-5
clone_size: .
v_call: TRBV19

cdr3_aa: CASSGSRLAGGQETQYF
cdr3_nt: TGTGCCAGTAGTGGGTCGAGACTAGCGGGGGGCCAAGAGACCCAGTACTTC
d_call: TRBD2
j_call: TRBJ2-5
clone_size: once
v_call: TRBV19